The 25 T cell receptor beta chains in this list originate from one sample, sequenced in a study of T cell changes during pregnancy in multiple sclerosis. The assay was immunoSEQ multiplex PCR, and TCRdb's table has in-frame clones only and misses some. The repertoire includes some 40,000 clones, about 90% of them detected once, and 0.45% to 0.65% sits in the top ten. This specimen was CD4+ T cells from peripheral blood mononuclear cells, taken before pregnancy. These receptors were collected from a female donor with multiple sclerosis, enrolled in a pregnancy study.

The rearrangement links TRBV7-3 to TRBJ1-2; TRBD1 might be the D (6 bases). The ends were cut back, 5 bases at V and 1 base at J, with 14 bases in the middle. The CDR3 has 15 residues. CDR1 and CDR2 from the germline V gene are SGHTA and FQGTGA. CDR3 residues: CASSPAMDSNYGYTF. The CDR3, as DNA: TGTGCCAGCAGCCCTGCTATGGACAGTAACTATGGCTACACCTTC.

This chain links TRBV7-9 with TRBJ2-3, with TRBD2 identical over 8 bases. Trimming cost V 0 bases and J 3 bases; bases outside gene matches: 11. The CDR3 spans 18 residues. Germline values: CDR1 SEHNR, CDR2 FQNEAQ (reference sequence). The CDR3 DNA reads as TGTGCCAGCAGCTTAGCGTGGACGGGGGGGTGGGGAACAGATACGCAGTATTTT. Protein product: CASSLAWTGGWGTDTQYF. Full variable domain (rest looked up from reference TRBV7-9 and TRBJ2-3): DTGVSQNPRHKITKRGQNVTFRCDPISEHNRLYWYRQTLGQGPEFLTYFQNEAQLEKSRLLSDRFSAERPKGSFSTLEIQRTEQGDSAMYLCASSLAWTGGWGTDTQYFGPGTRLTVL.

V is TRBV9 and J is TRBJ2-3; 10 positions agree with TRBD2. The CDR3 length is 18 residues. In germline, CDR1 is SGDLS, CDR2 YYNGEE. V gave up 2 bases and J gave up 0 bases; unmatched junction bases: 9. CDR3 nucleotide sequence: TGTGCCAGCAGCGTTAGCGGGGGGCTGGGGGTGAGCACAGATACGCAGTATTTT. Amino acids: CASSVSGGLGVSTDTQYF.

The V and J genes are TRBV9 and TRBJ2-3, with 10 bases identical to TRBD2. The V segment lost 2 bases and the J segment 2 bases; nucleotides outside the gene matches: 5. This CDR3 spans 16 amino acids. Looked up from germline, CDR1 is SGDLS and CDR2 is YYNGEE. The CDR3 sequence: CASSVGLAEVTDTQYF. Here the CDR3 DNA reads TGTGCCAGCAGCGTTGGACTAGCGGAGGTCACAGATACGCAGTATTTT.

J is TRBJ2-1 and V is TRBV6-6; 12 bases are a match to TRBD2. CDR1 is MNHNY and CDR2 is SVGAGI in the germline V gene (reference sequence). The trim removed 7 bases at V and 5 bases at J, leaving 9 bases unmatched. CDR3 length: 16 residues. CDR3 DNA sequence: TGTGCCAGCACCTACCCCCTAGCGGGGGGGAACAATGAGCAGTTCTTC. Its protein product is CASTYPLAGGNNEQFF.

This clone was seen only once. The CDR3 nucleotides read TGTGCCAGCAGCTTCCCACAGAACTATGGCTACACCTTC. Its translation is CASSFPQNYGYTF. V and J are TRBV7-9 and TRBJ1-2; D uncertain. The CDR3 runs 13 residues. Trimming removed 3 bases from V and 2 bases from J, with 7 bases in between. The germline V gene encodes CDR1 SEHNR and CDR2 FQNEAQ (reference sequence).

The chain employs TRBV5-1 and TRBJ1-2, with D tentatively TRBD1 (5 bases). Trimming stripped 2 bases from V and 0 bases from J, with 8 bases between. The CDR3 loop spans 14 amino acids. The germline CDR1 and CDR2 sequences are SGHRS and YFSETQ. CDR3 DNA sequence: TGCGCCAGCAGCTTACAGGCCTCTAACTATGGCTACACCTTC. This encodes CASSLQASNYGYTF.

The chain has TRBV5-5 and TRBJ2-6, with a tentative D call TRBD1 (5 bases). Per germline, CDR1 SGHKS and CDR2 YYEKEE (reference sequence). This CDR3 spans 17 amino acids. The V and J ends lost 0 bases and 0 bases respectively, with 10 bases between them. The CDR3 bases are TGTGCCAGCAGCTTGGACAGGTCTCTCTCTGGGGCCAACGTCCTGACTTTC. Protein: CASSLDRSLSGANVLTF.

The chain is built from TRBV2 and TRBJ1-1; D gene ambiguous. Germline CDR1 and CDR2: SNHLY and FYNNEI. The CDR3 is 14 amino acids. V shed 3 bases and J shed 1 base, with 9 bases lying between them. The CDR3 bases are TGTGCCAGCAGTGAGGTAAACAGGAACACTGAAGCTTTCTTT. It is translated as CASSEVNRNTEAFF.

This chain connects TRBV10-3 to TRBJ1-1; D remains unclear. The CDR3 loop spans 16 amino acids. Germline CDR1 and CDR2: ENHRY and SYGVKD. V shed 3 bases and J shed 1 base, with 15 bases lying between them. The CDR3 DNA follows: TGTGCCATCAGTGACCCTTCCCACACGGGGAACACTGAAGCTTTCTTT. Its translation: CAISDPSHTGNTEAFF.

The sample holds a few counts of this clone. This chain uses TRBV10-1 with TRBJ1-6; weak D call: TRBD1 (6 bases). V was pared by 5 bases and J by 7 bases, with 9 bases between. The germline gives CDR1 WNHNN, CDR2 SYGVQD (reference sequence). This CDR3 is built from 13 residues. This CDR3 is CASSLQGNSPLHF. CDR3 in DNA: TGCGCCAGCAGTCTGCAGGGGAATTCACCCCTCCACTTT.

The gene calls are TRBV5-4 and TRBJ1-4; D may be TRBD1 (6 bases). This CDR3 is 14 amino acids long. Germline assignment: CDR1 SGHNT and CDR2 YYREEE (reference sequence). V gave up 5 bases and J gave up 10 bases, with 18 bases separating them. The CDR3 DNA reads as TGTGCCAGCAGTCAACAGGGCGGCAGGGGAAAACTGTTTTTT. This codes for CASSQQGGRGKLFF. The full variable domain, completed using reference TRBV5-4 and TRBJ1-4, is ETGVTQSPTHLIKTRGQQVTLRCSSQSGHNTVSWYQQALGQGPQFIFQYYREEENGRGNFPPRFSGLQFPNYSSELNVNALELDDSALYLCASSQQGGRGKLFFGSGTQLSVL.

The J gene is TRBJ2-6, the V gene TRBV5-1, with 8 bases identical to TRBD2. The CDR3 is 18 amino acids. Per the germline V gene, CDR1 is SGHRS and CDR2 is YFSETQ. The V segment lost 2 bases and the J segment 0 bases; nucleotides outside the gene matches: 7. The chain's CDR3 is CASSLSGSGTSGANVLTF. The CDR3, as DNA: TGCGCCAGCAGCTTAAGTGGTAGCGGGACCTCTGGGGCCAACGTCCTGACTTTC.

The chain carries TRBV5-1 and TRBJ2-1; D is perhaps TRBD2 (6 bases). CDR3 length equals 15 residues. V shed 4 bases and J shed 2 bases, with 13 bases lying between them. Germline lookup yields CDR1 SGHRS and CDR2 YFSETQ. In nucleotides, the CDR3 is TGCGCCAGCAGCCGGGACTCACCCCCCTACAATGAGCAGTTCTTC. Translated, it gives CASSRDSPPYNEQFF.

The gene calls are TRBV5-1 and TRBJ1-1, with D maybe TRBD1 (6 bases). The CDR3 runs 15 residues. V was shortened by 1 base and J by 1 base, with 11 bases between the two germline ends. The germline CDR1 and CDR2 sequences are SGHRS and YFSETQ. CDR3 nucleotides: TGCGCCAGCAGCTTGTCGGACAGATGGAACACTGAAGCTTTCTTT. This codes for CASSLSDRWNTEAFF.

This clone was seen more than once but under ten times. The gene calls are TRBV10-3 and TRBJ2-1; 9 bases map to TRBD2. V dropped 11 bases and J dropped 7; count of bases not matched to a gene: 9. Germline V gene data show CDR1 as ENHRY and CDR2 as SYGVKD. The CDR3 is made up of 13 amino acids. CDR3 amino acids: CAFAGGPGNEQFF. CDR3 bases: TGTGCCTTCGCGGGGGGGCCAGGGAATGAGCAGTTCTTC.

J is TRBJ2-1 and V is TRBV5-5; D is perhaps TRBD1 (5 bases). V lost 4 bases to trimming and J lost 0 bases, with 14 bases between them. There are 16 residues in the CDR3. CDR1 and CDR2 from the germline V gene are SGHKS and YYEKEE (reference sequence). The CDR3 loop reads CASSPRVHGSYNEQFF. In DNA form, the CDR3 reads TGTGCCAGCAGCCCCAGGGTTCACGGCTCCTACAATGAGCAGTTCTTC.

The chain has TRBV11-1 and TRBJ1-2; TRBD1 matches at 9 bases. V lost 6 bases, J lost 8 bases, and 13 bases stayed unmatched. CDR3 length equals 15 residues. Germline CDR1 SGHAT, CDR2 FQDESV (reference sequence). The CDR3 loop is CASSRNTGGPGGYTF. The DNA of the CDR3 is TGTGCCAGCAGTCGAAACACAGGGGGCCCTGGGGGCTACACCTTC.

The J gene is TRBJ1-2, the V gene TRBV19, with a weak D call TRBD1 (6 bases). CDR1 and CDR2 (germline): LNHDA, SQIVND (reference sequence). This CDR3 comprises 14 residues. The V gene lost 5 bases and the J gene lost 2 bases, with 12 bases spanning the gap. CDR3 coding DNA: TGTGCCAGTAGTGTGGACAGCTTGAACTATGGCTACACCTTC. Its protein is CASSVDSLNYGYTF.

Turning to this clone: At one end, the junction sequence differs from germline, possibly due to a read error. This same CDR3 is encoded by further DNA sequences in the sample. The rearrangement uses TRBV9 and TRBJ1-6; 8 bases align to TRBD1. CDR3 size: 14 residues. CDR1 and CDR2 from the germline V gene are SGDLS and YYNGEE. The CDR3 region is CASSVWDRSSPLHF. CDR3 coding DNA: TGCGCCAGCAGCGTCTGGGACAGGTCCTCACCCCTCCACTTT.

This rearrangement joins TRBV15 to TRBJ2-3, with D hard to call. V was pared by 0 bases and J by 4 bases, with 8 bases between. The CDR3 has 14 amino acids. Germline V gives CDR1 LNHNV, CDR2 YYDKDF (reference sequence). CDR3 bases: TGTGCCACCAGCAGAGATAGAGCCGCAGATACGCAGTATTTT. It specifies CATSRDRAADTQYF. The full variable domain, its missing parts supplied by reference TRBV15 and TRBJ2-3, is DAMVIQNPRYQVTQFGKPVTLSCSQTLNHNVMYWYQQKSSQAPKLLFHYYDKDFNNEADTPDNFQSRRPNTSFCFLDIRSPGLGDTAMYLCATSRDRAADTQYFGPGTRLTVL.

This clone was found once. This sequence joins TRBV7-8 and TRBJ2-1, with no clear D. CDR1 is SGHVS, CDR2 FQNEAQ, per germline. Trimming stripped 1 base from V and 7 bases from J, with 8 bases between. The CDR3 is 13 residues long. The CDR3 spells CASSLDRENEQFF. In DNA form, the CDR3 reads TGTGCCAGCAGCTTAGATAGAGAGAATGAGCAGTTCTTC.

The rearrangement uses TRBV9 and TRBJ2-3; unclear D gene. V shed 4 bases and J shed 5 bases, with 8 bases lying between them. The CDR3 length is 12 residues. Germline CDR1 reads SGDLS; CDR2 reads YYNGEE. CDR3 DNA: TGTGCCAGCAGCCAGTCTTTAGATACGCAGTATTTT. Its protein is CASSQSLDTQYF. Full variable domain (missing parts from reference TRBV9 and TRBJ2-3): DSGVTQTPKHLITATGQRVTLRCSPRSGDLSVYWYQQSLDQGLQFLIQYYNGEERAKGNILERFSAQQFPDLHSELNLSSLELGDSALYFCASSQSLDTQYFGPGTRLTVL.

The chain has TRBV7-3 and TRBJ1-1, with D uncertain. The length of the CDR3 is 13 residues. The V end lost 5 bases, the J end lost 4 bases, and 11 bases lay between the germline ends. CDR1 and CDR2 (germline): SGHTA, FQGTGA. DNA for the CDR3: TGTGCCAGCAGCCCTGCCTCGGGCACTGAAGCTTTCTTT. It codes for CASSPASGTEAFF. Combining the CDR3 with reference TRBV7-3 and TRBJ1-1 gives the whole variable domain GAGVSQTPSNKVTEKGKYVELRCDPISGHTALYWYRQSLGQGPEFLIYFQGTGAADDSGLPNDRFFAVRPEGSVSTLKIQRTERGDSAVYLCASSPASGTEAFFGQGTRLTVV.

The chain recombines TRBV7-2 with TRBJ1-5, with 7 nucleotides matching TRBD1. CDR3 size: 17 residues. With V trimmed by 5 bases and J by 0 bases, 10 bases remained unmatched. From germline, CDR1 is SGHTA and CDR2 FQGNSA. CDR3 sequence: CASSPTGTDLSNQPQHF. CDR3 in DNA: TGTGCCAGCAGCCCAACCGGGACAGACCTTAGCAATCAGCCCCAGCATTTT.